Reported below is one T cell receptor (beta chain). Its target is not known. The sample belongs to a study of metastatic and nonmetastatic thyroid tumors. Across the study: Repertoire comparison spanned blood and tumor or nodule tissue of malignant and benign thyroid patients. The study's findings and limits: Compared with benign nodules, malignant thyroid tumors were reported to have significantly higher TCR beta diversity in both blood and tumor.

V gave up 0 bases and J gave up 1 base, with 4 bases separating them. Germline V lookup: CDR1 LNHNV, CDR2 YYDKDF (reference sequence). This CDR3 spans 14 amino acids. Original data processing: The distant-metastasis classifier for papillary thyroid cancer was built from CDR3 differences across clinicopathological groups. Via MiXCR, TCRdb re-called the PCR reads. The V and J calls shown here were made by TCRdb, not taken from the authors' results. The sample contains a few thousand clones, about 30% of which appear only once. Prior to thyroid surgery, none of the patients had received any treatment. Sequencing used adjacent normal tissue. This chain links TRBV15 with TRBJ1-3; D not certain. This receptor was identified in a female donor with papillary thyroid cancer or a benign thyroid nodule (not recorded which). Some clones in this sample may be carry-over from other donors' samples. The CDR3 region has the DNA TGTGCCACCAGCAGAGATCGGTCTGGAAACACCATATATTTT. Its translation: CATSRDRSGNTIYF.